The clone carrying this T cell receptor (beta chain) was counted a single time. The target antigen is unknown. The sample originates from a study of graft-versus-host responses after intestinal transplantation. Study-level background: Induction using anti-thymocyte globulin, followed by tacrolimus and steroids for 2 to 4 years, was given to all recipients.

Profiled with immunoSEQ multiplex PCR; TCRdb holds only in-frame clones, not every one. This table holds 65,000 to 90,000 clones, more than 70% found once. Findings and limits, study-wide: Some patients had graft-donor T cell macrochimerism. In their allografts, the ratios of graft-versus-host to host-versus-graft T cell clones were high. Levels of circulating GvH clones at their peak were associated with early post-transplant HvG declines.

Sequencing used unstimulated CD8+ T cells sorted from spleen or lymph node cells, obtained before intestinal transplant. The receptor's source is a human donor who received an intestinal transplant.

CDR3 sequence reads: CASSFRGRRTGELFF. In DNA form, the CDR3 reads TGTGCCAGCAGTTTCAGGGGAAGACGGACCGGGGAGCTGTTTTTT. The chain has TRBV28 and TRBJ2-2; TRBD1 might be the D (6 bases). Trimming pared 3 bases from V and 5 bases from J, leaving 13 bases between. The CDR3 is 15 amino acids. Germline values: CDR1 MDHEN, CDR2 SYDVKM.